The 26 T cell receptor beta chains below all came from one sample that was sequenced in a study of CD8+ T cells in alopecia areata. Treatment meaning: oral pan-JAK inhibitor, 5-10 mg twice daily. Following RNA extraction, reverse transcription yielded cDNA that acted as the sequencing template. Repertoires were generated with immunoSEQ multiplex PCR, while TCRdb's copy carries only in-frame clones and drops some. The table shows 42,000 or so clones, with 80% to 95% occurring only once. The sample consisted of CD8+ T cells sorted from blood, taken at week 24, from a patient treated with tofacitinib. The receptors were sampled from a human donor with alopecia areata.

V and J are TRBV27 and TRBJ2-7; unclear D gene. V was pared by 4 bases and J by 4 bases, with 8 bases between. Germline loops: CDR1 MNHEY, CDR2 SMNVEV (reference sequence). The CDR3 covers 12 residues. CDR3 residues: CASSSTNYEQYF. CDR3 nucleotides: TGTGCCAGCAGTTCCACTAATTACGAGCAGTACTTC.

The chain joins TRBV6-1 to TRBJ2-7; TRBD2 is a possible D gene (6 bases). Germline CDR1 reads MNHNS; CDR2 reads SASEGT. The CDR3 is 14 residues long. Trimming pared 5 bases from V and 4 bases from J, leaving 15 bases between. Here the CDR3 DNA reads TGTGCCAGCAGTAGCGCGGGACTGGGATACGAGCAGTACTTC. This sequence encodes CASSSAGLGYEQYF.

The rearrangement links TRBV4-1 to TRBJ2-2, with 9 bases aligning to TRBD1. The ends lost 2 bases at V and 15 bases at J; junction bases unmatched: 4. In germline, CDR1 is MGHRA, CDR2 YSYEKL. The CDR3 loop spans 12 amino acids. In nucleotides, the CDR3 is TGCGCCAGCAGCCAACGACAGGGGGAATTGTTTTTT. This codes for CASSQRQGELFF.

The chain employs TRBV19 and TRBJ2-2; no definite D call. CDR3 length: 15 amino acids. Germline V gene sequence: CDR1 LNHDA, CDR2 SQIVND (reference sequence). The germline V and J ends were trimmed by 3 bases and 3 bases, with 11 bases remaining between them. CDR3 in amino acids: CASSILAEDTGELFF. Here the CDR3 DNA reads TGTGCCAGTAGTATCCTGGCAGAGGACACCGGGGAGCTGTTTTTT.

The chain couples TRBV7-9 to TRBJ2-1; D is possibly TRBD1 or TRBD2 (5 bases each). Germline V gene sequence: CDR1 SEHNR, CDR2 FQNEAQ (reference sequence). Trimming removed 5 bases at V and 4 bases at J, with 15 bases between. The CDR3 contains 15 residues. This CDR3 is CASSLRDPMYNEQFF. The CDR3 DNA follows: TGTGCCAGCAGCCTCCGGGACCCCATGTACAATGAGCAGTTCTTC.

The chain links TRBV7-9 to TRBJ2-7, with a tentative D call TRBD1 (5 bases). V was pared by 7 bases and J by 2 bases, with 12 bases between. This CDR3 has 13 amino acids. Germline V lookup: CDR1 SEHNR, CDR2 FQNEAQ (reference sequence). CDR3 sequence reads: CASTDPDTYEQYF. DNA of the CDR3: TGTGCCAGCACCGACCCGGACACCTACGAGCAGTACTTC.

The chain recombines TRBV18 with TRBJ1-1; 8 bases fit TRBD1. The germline V gene has CDR1 KGHSH and CDR2 LQKENI. This CDR3 is 16 amino acids long. Germline trimming cut 7 bases from V and 1 base from J; bases unmatched to any gene: 11. CDR3 bases: TGTGCCAGCTTAGACAGGGGACATGGGTGGAACACTGAAGCTTTCTTT. It encodes CASLDRGHGWNTEAFF.

Written as DNA, the CDR3 is TGTGCCAGCAGTTGGCGGGGCGGCAGCTACGAGCAGTACTTC. This codes for CASSWRGGSYEQYF. This rearrangement joins TRBV28 to TRBJ2-7, with TRBD2 as a possible D gene (6 bases). Germline V CDR1 and CDR2: MDHEN, SYDVKM. Trimming removed 4 bases at V and 3 bases at J, with 13 bases between. This CDR3 contains 14 residues.

For the CDR3, the DNA is TGTGCCAGCAGCTTACCCGGGATGGGGTACTACGAGCAGTACTTC. Amino acid sequence: CASSLPGMGYYEQYF. The chain is built from TRBV7-8 and TRBJ2-7; D might be TRBD2 (5 bases). Germline CDR1 SGHVS, CDR2 FQNEAQ. This CDR3 is built from 15 residues. Trimming pared 2 bases from V and 3 bases from J, leaving 14 bases between.

The chain couples TRBV6-1 to TRBJ2-5; no reliable D call. This CDR3 is built from 15 residues. Between the trimmed V and J ends, which lost 8 bases and 2 bases, there was a span of 18 bases. Germline V gene sequence: CDR1 MNHNS, CDR2 SASEGT. CDR3 DNA: TGTGCCAGCGCCCCACGGCATCCTCTTCAAGAGACCCAGTACTTC. Its protein product is CASAPRHPLQETQYF.

Note on this clone: The junction and the germline gene differ at one end; a read error may be behind it. The V call is TRBV23-1, the J call TRBJ2-7, with D tentatively TRBD2 (5 bases). TRBV23-1 is identified as an open reading frame with a role that is uncertain. CDR3 length: 15 amino acids. CDR3 residues: CASSQSVEVSHEQYF. The CDR3 DNA reads TGCGCCAGCAGTCAATCGGTGGAGGTCTCCCACGAGCAGTACTTC.

This chain joins TRBV29-1 and TRBJ2-1; D gene uncertain. The CDR3 sequence is 14 residues long. V lost 6 bases and J 3 bases, leaving 15 bases between the germline ends. In germline, CDR1 is SQVTM, CDR2 ANQGSEA. The CDR3 here is CSVGGESYYNEQFF. The CDR3 DNA reads as TGCAGCGTCGGTGGCGAGAGTTACTACAATGAGCAGTTCTTC.

The sample holds one count of this clone. CDR3 sequence (DNA): TGTGCCAGCCGTCTTAGCGGGGGGTCAGGGTACGAGCAGTACTTC. Protein sequence: CASRLSGGSGYEQYF. The rearrangement joins TRBV27 to TRBJ2-7, with 10 bases that match TRBD2. The CDR3 is 15 amino acids. Germline V gene sequence: CDR1 MNHEY, CDR2 SMNVEV (reference sequence). V gave up 8 bases and J gave up 4 bases; unmatched junction bases: 11.

The CDR3 loop is CASSQDLKRGVTYEQYF. DNA of the CDR3: TGCGCCAGCAGCCAAGACCTTAAGCGGGGGGTTACCTACGAGCAGTACTTC. The chain links TRBV4-1 to TRBJ2-7; 9 bases align to TRBD2. V shed 0 bases and J 2 bases; nucleotides not matched to a gene: 8. The CDR3 extends over 17 amino acids. Germline V gene lookup returns CDR1 MGHRA and CDR2 YSYEKL.

The V and J genes are TRBV30 and TRBJ2-7; the D gene is possibly TRBD1 (6 bases). The CDR3 sequence is 12 residues long. Looked up from germline, CDR1 is GTSNPN and CDR2 is SVGIG (reference sequence). V gave up 6 bases and J gave up 7 bases, with 16 bases separating them. The CDR3 sequence is CACGDNLREQYF. Written as DNA, the CDR3 is TGTGCCTGTGGGGACAACCTGAGGGAGCAGTACTTC.

The rearrangement joins TRBV27 to TRBJ2-7; 8 nucleotides match TRBD1. V shed 8 bases and J 2 bases; nucleotides not matched to a gene: 2. CDR1 and CDR2 from the germline V gene are MNHEY and SMNVEV (reference sequence). CDR3 length equals 12 residues. The CDR3 loop reads CASRGQAYEQYF. The CDR3 DNA follows: TGTGCCAGCCGGGGACAGGCCTACGAGCAGTACTTC.

The rearrangement uses TRBV7-9 and TRBJ2-5; 8 positions agree with TRBD1. The J segment lost 1 base and the V segment lost 5 bases, leaving 6 bases of the junction unmatched. There are 15 residues in the CDR3. CDR1 and CDR2 from the germline V gene are SEHNR and FQNEAQ (reference sequence). The CDR3 region has the DNA TGTGCCAGCAGCCCCCCGGACAGGGCCCAAGAGACCCAGTACTTC. It encodes CASSPPDRAQETQYF.

The chain recombines TRBV5-1 with TRBJ2-7, with TRBD1 matching over 8 bases. The ends lost 4 bases at V and 3 bases at J; junction bases unmatched: 6. The CDR3 totals 14 residues. Germline lookup yields CDR1 SGHRS and CDR2 YFSETQ. The CDR3 coding sequence is TGCGCCAGCAGCCCATGGACAGGGAACTACGAGCAGTACTTC. Its translation is CASSPWTGNYEQYF. Based on the CDR3 plus reference TRBV5-1 and TRBJ2-7, the full variable domain is KAGVTQTPRYLIKTRGQQVTLSCSPISGHRSVSWYQQTPGQGLQFLFEYFSETQRNKGNFPGRFSGRQFSNSRSEMNVSTLELGDSALYLCASSPWTGNYEQYFGPGTRLTVT.

CDR3 sequence reads: CASSPTGSRTGELFF. CDR3 DNA: TGCGCCAGCAGCCCCACCGGGTCGAGAACCGGGGAGCTGTTTTTT. This rearrangement joins TRBV5-1 to TRBJ2-2; D unclear. There are 15 residues in the CDR3. V was clipped by 4 bases and J by 5 bases, with 15 bases between them. Germline loops: CDR1 SGHRS, CDR2 YFSETQ.

The rearrangement uses TRBV7-6 and TRBJ2-2, with TRBD2 matching over 8 bases. The V gene end was trimmed by 1 base and the J gene end by 0 bases; junction bases not matched to a gene: 1. This CDR3 is 16 amino acids long. Germline V gene lookup returns CDR1 SGHVS and CDR2 FNYEAQ. The CDR3 DNA follows: TGTGCCAGCAGCTTAGGCGGGGGGCCGAACACCGGGGAGCTGTTTTTT. This gives the protein CASSLGGGPNTGELFF. Supplemented by reference TRBV7-6 and TRBJ2-2, the full variable domain reads GAGVSQSPRYKVTKRGQDVALRCDPISGHVSLYWYRQALGQGPEFLTYFNYEAQQDKSGLPNDRFSAERPEGSISTLTIQRTEQRDSAMYRCASSLGGGPNTGELFFGEGSRLTVL.

V and J are TRBV30 and TRBJ2-2; D may be TRBD2 (6 bases). V was shortened by 8 bases and J by 4 bases, with 11 bases between the two germline ends. Germline-derived CDR1 and CDR2 are GTSNPN and SVGIG (reference sequence). The CDR3 spans 12 residues. The CDR3 DNA follows: TGTGCCGTTCCGGAGGGCACCGGGGAGCTGTTTTTT. Residues: CAVPEGTGELFF.

V is TRBV4-1 and J is TRBJ2-7; D is tentatively TRBD1 or TRBD2 (5 bases each). Trimming removed 1 base from V and 5 bases from J, with 18 bases in between. Germline CDR1 is MGHRA and CDR2 is YSYEKL. The CDR3 totals 16 residues. CDR3 bases: TGCGCCAGCAGCCAAGCAGGTTTCGGGGCCCCGGACGAGCAGTACTTC. It encodes CASSQAGFGAPDEQYF.

The V and J genes are TRBV7-2 and TRBJ2-7; D is perhaps TRBD1 or TRBD2 (5 bases each). The germline V gene encodes CDR1 SGHTA and CDR2 FQGNSA. The CDR3 runs 17 residues. Trimming stripped 5 bases from V and 2 bases from J, with 22 bases between. The CDR3 sequence: CASSLGTAGSRTYEQYF. CDR3 in DNA: TGTGCCAGCAGCCTCGGGACGGCAGGTTCACGTACCTACGAGCAGTACTTC.

The chain joins TRBV27 to TRBJ2-7; no definite D call. V was cut by 6 bases and J by 0 bases, with 12 bases left in between. CDR1 and CDR2 (germline): MNHEY, SMNVEV (reference sequence). This CDR3 comprises 14 residues. The CDR3 sequence is CASSQDTNSYEQYF. Written as DNA, the CDR3 is TGTGCCAGCAGCCAAGACACCAACTCCTACGAGCAGTACTTC.

This chain uses TRBV25-1 with TRBJ2-3; D unclear. Trimming shortened V by 2 bases and J by 1 base, and 13 bases separated the two germline ends. CDR1 and CDR2 (germline): MGHDK, SYGVNS. This CDR3 comprises 16 residues. The DNA of the CDR3 is TGTGCCAGCAGTGAACCGTTCGCTGAGGGCACAGATACGCAGTATTTT. Translating it yields CASSEPFAEGTDTQYF.

A few counts support this clone. The J gene is TRBJ2-3, the V gene TRBV4-3; the D gene is possibly TRBD2 (7 bases). V shed 4 bases and J shed 4 bases, with 15 bases lying between them. CDR1 and CDR2 from the germline V gene are LGHNA and YSLEER. The CDR3 runs 15 residues. CDR3 protein: CASSLFGGGSDTQYF. The CDR3 region has the DNA TGCGCCAGCAGCCTCTTCGGCGGGGGCTCAGATACGCAGTATTTT.